This TCR beta chain was profiled in a study of blood T cell repertoires in COVID-19. TCRdb's table, derived via immunoSEQ multiplex PCR, lists solely in-frame clones and lacks some. The table shows 300,000 to 350,000 clones, with roughly 87% occurring only once. Germline-derived CDR1 and CDR2 are MNHEY and SVGAGI. This CDR3 comprises 14 residues. Trimming shortened V by 2 bases and J by 5 bases, and 12 bases separated the two germline ends. The specimen was PBMCs or T cells enriched from blood (not recorded which). The source is a woman aged 30 to 39 who had recovered from COVID-19. The rearrangement links TRBV6-5 to TRBJ1-1; perhaps TRBD1 as D (5 bases). The chain's CDR3 is CASSYVQGGTEAFF. As DNA, the CDR3 is TGTGCCAGCAGTTACGTCCAGGGTGGTACTGAAGCTTTCTTT.